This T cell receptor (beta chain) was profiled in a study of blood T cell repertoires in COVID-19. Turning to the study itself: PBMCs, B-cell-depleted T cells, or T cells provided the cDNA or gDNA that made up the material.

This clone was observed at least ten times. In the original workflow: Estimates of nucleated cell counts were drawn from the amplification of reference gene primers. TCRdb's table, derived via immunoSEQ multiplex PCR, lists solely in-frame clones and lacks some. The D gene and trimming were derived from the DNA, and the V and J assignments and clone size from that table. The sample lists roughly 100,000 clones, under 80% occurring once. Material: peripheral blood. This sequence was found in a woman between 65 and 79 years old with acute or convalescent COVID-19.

CDR3 nucleotides: TGCGCCAGCAGCGGGCGGACAGAGAACACTGAAGCTTTCTTT. This translates into CASSGRTENTEAFF. This chain joins TRBV4-1 and TRBJ1-1, with D possibly TRBD1 on 6 matching bases. The length of the CDR3 is 14 residues. CDR1 is MGHRA, CDR2 YSYEKL, per germline. The V end lost 5 bases, the J end lost 1 base, and 11 bases lay between the germline ends.